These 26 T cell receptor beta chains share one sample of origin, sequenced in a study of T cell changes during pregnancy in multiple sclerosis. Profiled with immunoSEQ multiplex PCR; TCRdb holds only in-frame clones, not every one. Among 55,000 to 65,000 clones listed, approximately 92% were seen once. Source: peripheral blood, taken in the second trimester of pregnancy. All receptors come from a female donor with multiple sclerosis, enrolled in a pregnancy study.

The CDR3 loop reads CASSEGAGADTQYF. The CDR3 coding sequence is TGTGCCAGCAGTGAGGGTGCAGGGGCAGATACGCAGTATTTT. The chain combines TRBV6-1 with TRBJ2-3, with a possible D match to TRBD1 (6 bases). The ends were cut back, 3 bases at V and 4 bases at J, with 11 bases in the middle. This CDR3 region has 14 residues. From germline, CDR1 is MNHNS and CDR2 SASEGT.

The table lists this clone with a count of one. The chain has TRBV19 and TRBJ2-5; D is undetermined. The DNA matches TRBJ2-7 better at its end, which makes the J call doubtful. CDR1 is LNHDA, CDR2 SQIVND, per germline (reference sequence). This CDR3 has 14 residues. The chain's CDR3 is CASSISWSSYEQYF. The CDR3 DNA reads TGTGCCAGTAGTATTTCCTGGAGCTCCTACGAGCAGTACTTC.

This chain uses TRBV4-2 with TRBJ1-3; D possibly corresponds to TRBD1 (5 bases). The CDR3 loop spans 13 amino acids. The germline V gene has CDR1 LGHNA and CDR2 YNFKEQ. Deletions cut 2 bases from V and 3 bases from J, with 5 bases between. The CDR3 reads CASSQQGGNTIYF. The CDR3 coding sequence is TGTGCCAGCAGCCAACAGGGTGGAAACACCATATATTTT.

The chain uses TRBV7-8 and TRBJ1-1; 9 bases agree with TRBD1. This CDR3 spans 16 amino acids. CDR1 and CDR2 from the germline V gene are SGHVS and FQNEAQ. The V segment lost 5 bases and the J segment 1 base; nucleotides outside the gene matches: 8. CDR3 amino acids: CASSLTGGRGNTEAFF. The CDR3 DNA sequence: TGTGCCAGCAGCCTCACAGGGGGCAGAGGGAACACTGAAGCTTTCTTT. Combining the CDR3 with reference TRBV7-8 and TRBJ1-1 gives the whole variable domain GAGVSQSPRYKVAKRGQDVALRCDPISGHVSLFWYQQALGQGPEFLTYFQNEAQLDKSGLPSDRFFAERPEGSVSTLKIQRTQQEDSAVYLCASSLTGGRGNTEAFFGQGTRLTVV.

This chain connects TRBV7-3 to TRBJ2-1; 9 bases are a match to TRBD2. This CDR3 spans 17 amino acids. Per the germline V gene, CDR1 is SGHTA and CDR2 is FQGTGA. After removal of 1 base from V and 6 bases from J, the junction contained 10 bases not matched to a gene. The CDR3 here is CASSLRGGGRDPNEQFF. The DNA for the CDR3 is TGTGCCAGCAGCTTAAGAGGGGGCGGGAGGGATCCCAATGAGCAGTTCTTC. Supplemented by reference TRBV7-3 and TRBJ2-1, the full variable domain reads GAGVSQTPSNKVTEKGKYVELRCDPISGHTALYWYRQSLGQGPEFLIYFQGTGAADDSGLPNDRFFAVRPEGSVSTLKIQRTERGDSAVYLCASSLRGGGRDPNEQFFGPGTRLTVL.

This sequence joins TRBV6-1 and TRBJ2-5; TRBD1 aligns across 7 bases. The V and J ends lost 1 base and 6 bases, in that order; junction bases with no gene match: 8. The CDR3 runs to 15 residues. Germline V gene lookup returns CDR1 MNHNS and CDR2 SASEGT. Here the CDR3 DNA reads TGTGCCAGCAGTGAAGGCCCCCGACAGGGACAGACCCAGTACTTC. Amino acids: CASSEGPRQGQTQYF.

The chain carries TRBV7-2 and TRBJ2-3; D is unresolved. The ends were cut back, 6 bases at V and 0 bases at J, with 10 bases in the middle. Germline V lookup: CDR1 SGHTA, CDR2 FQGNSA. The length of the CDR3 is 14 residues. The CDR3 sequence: CASSWAKSTDTQYF. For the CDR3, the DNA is TGTGCCAGCAGTTGGGCTAAGAGCACAGATACGCAGTATTTT.

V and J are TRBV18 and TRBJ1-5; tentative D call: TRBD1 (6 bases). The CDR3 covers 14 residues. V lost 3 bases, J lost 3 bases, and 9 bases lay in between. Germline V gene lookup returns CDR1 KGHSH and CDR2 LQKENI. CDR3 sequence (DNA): TGTGCCAGCTCACCCAGGGGTGACAATCAGCCCCAGCATTTT. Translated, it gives CASSPRGDNQPQHF.

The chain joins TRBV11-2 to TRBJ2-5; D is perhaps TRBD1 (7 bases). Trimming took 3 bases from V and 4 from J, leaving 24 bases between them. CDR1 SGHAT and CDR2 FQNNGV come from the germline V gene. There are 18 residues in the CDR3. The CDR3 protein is CASSFFRGVGKGAETQYF. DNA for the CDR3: TGTGCCAGCAGCTTTTTTCGCGGGGTTGGGAAGGGGGCAGAGACCCAGTACTTC.

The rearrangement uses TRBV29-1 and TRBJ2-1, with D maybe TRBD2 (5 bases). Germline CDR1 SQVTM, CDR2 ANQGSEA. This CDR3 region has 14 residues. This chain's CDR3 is CTTSRGSSFNEQFF. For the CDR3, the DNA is TGCACGACGTCACGGGGATCGAGCTTTAATGAGCAGTTCTTC.

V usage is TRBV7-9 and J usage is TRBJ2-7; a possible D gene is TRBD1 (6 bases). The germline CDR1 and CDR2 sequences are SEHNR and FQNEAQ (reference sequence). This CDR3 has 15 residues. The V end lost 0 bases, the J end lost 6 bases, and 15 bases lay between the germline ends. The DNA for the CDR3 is TGTGCCAGCAGCTTAGCACAGGGCCAGGTGTTCGAGCAGTACTTC. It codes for CASSLAQGQVFEQYF.

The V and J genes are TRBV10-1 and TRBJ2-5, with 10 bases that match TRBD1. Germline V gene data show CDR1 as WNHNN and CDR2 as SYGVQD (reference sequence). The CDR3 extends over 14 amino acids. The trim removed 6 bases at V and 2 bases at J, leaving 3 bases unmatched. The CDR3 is CASSADRGQETQYF. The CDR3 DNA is TGCGCCAGCAGCGCGGACAGGGGGCAAGAGACCCAGTACTTC.

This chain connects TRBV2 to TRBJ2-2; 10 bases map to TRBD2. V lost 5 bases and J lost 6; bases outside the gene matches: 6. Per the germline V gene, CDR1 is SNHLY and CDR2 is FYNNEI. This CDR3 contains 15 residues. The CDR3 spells CASSPPTSGSGELFF. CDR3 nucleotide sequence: TGTGCCAGCAGTCCACCGACTAGCGGGTCCGGGGAGCTGTTTTTT.

The CDR3 DNA reads as TGTGCCAGCAGATATGGACAGGGGGGGCGGGAGACCCAGTACTTC. Translation gives CASRYGQGGRETQYF. The chain uses TRBV6-5 and TRBJ2-5; TRBD1 matches at 10 bases. This CDR3 has 15 amino acids. The V gene's germline CDR1 is MNHEY and CDR2 SVGAGI. V lost 6 bases, J lost 5 bases, and 9 bases stayed unmatched.

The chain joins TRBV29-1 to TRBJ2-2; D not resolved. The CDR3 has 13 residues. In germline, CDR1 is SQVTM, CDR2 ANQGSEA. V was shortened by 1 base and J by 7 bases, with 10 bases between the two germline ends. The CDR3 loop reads CSVEGWAYGELFF. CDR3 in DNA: TGCAGCGTTGAAGGGTGGGCCTACGGGGAGCTGTTTTTT.

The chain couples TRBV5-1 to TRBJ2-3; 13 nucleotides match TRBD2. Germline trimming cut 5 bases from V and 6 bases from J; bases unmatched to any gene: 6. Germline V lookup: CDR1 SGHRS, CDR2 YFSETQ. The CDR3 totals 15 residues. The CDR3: CASSTSGRAGDTQYF. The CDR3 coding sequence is TGCGCCAGCAGTACTAGCGGGAGGGCCGGGGATACGCAGTATTTT.

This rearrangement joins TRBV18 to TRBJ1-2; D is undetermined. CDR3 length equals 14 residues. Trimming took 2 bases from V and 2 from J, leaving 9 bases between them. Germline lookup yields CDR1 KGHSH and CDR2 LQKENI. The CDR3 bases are TGTGCCAGCTCACCATCGCAAGAGAACTATGGCTACACCTTC. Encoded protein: CASSPSQENYGYTF.

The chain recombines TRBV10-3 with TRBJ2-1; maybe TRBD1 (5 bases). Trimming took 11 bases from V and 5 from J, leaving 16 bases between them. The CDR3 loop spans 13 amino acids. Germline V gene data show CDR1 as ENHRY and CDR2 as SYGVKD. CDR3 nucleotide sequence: TGTGCCGCGGACAAAGACCAGAACAATGAGCAGTTCTTC. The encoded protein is CAADKDQNNEQFF.

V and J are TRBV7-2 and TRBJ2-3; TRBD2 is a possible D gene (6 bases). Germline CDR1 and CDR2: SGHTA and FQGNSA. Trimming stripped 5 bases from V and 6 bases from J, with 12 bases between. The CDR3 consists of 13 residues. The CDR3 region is CASSPRSGDTQYF. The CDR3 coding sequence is TGTGCCAGCAGCCCTCGGAGCGGGGATACGCAGTATTTT.

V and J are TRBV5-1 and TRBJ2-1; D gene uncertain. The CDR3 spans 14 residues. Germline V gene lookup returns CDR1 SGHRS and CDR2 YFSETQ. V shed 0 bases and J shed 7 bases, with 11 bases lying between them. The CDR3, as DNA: TGCGCCAGCAGCTTGGTTGGGCCTAAGAATGAGCAGTTCTTC. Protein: CASSLVGPKNEQFF.

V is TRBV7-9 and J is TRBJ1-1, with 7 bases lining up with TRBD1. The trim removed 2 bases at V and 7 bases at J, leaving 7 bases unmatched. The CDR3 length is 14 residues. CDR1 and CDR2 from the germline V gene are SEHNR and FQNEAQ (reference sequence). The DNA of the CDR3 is TGTGCCAGCAGCTTATCGGGAGACAGGGTTGAAGCTTTCTTT. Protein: CASSLSGDRVEAFF.

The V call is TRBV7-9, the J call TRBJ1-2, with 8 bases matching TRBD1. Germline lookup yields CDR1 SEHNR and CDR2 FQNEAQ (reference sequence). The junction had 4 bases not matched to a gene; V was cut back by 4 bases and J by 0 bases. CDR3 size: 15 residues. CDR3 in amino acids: CASSSGQVANYGYTF. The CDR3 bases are TGTGCCAGCAGCTCGGGACAGGTTGCTAACTATGGCTACACCTTC.

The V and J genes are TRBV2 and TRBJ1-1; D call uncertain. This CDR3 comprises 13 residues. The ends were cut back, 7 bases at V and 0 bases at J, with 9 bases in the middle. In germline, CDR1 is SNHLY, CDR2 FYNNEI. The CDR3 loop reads CASMAEVNTEAFF. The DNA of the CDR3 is TGTGCCAGCATGGCAGAAGTGAACACTGAAGCTTTCTTT.

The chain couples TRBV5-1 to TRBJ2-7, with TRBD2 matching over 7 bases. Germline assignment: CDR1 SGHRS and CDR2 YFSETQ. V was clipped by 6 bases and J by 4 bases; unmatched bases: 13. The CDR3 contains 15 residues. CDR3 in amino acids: CASTPFSGGAYEQYF. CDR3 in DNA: TGCGCCAGCACCCCCTTTTCGGGAGGAGCGTACGAGCAGTACTTC.

For the CDR3, the DNA is TGTGCCAGCAGCGTAGACCCGGGAGCCTACAATGAGCAGTTCTTC. It encodes CASSVDPGAYNEQFF. The chain uses TRBV9 and TRBJ2-1; possible D gene TRBD2, 6 bases. This CDR3 contains 15 residues. Trimming took off 0 bases at V and 2 bases at J, with 9 bases between the two ends. The V gene's germline CDR1 is SGDLS and CDR2 YYNGEE.

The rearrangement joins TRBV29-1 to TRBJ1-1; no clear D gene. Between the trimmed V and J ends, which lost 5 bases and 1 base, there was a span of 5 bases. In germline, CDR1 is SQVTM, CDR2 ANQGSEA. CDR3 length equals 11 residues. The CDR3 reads CSVYRNTEAFF. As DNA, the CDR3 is TGCAGCGTTTACAGGAACACTGAAGCTTTCTTT.